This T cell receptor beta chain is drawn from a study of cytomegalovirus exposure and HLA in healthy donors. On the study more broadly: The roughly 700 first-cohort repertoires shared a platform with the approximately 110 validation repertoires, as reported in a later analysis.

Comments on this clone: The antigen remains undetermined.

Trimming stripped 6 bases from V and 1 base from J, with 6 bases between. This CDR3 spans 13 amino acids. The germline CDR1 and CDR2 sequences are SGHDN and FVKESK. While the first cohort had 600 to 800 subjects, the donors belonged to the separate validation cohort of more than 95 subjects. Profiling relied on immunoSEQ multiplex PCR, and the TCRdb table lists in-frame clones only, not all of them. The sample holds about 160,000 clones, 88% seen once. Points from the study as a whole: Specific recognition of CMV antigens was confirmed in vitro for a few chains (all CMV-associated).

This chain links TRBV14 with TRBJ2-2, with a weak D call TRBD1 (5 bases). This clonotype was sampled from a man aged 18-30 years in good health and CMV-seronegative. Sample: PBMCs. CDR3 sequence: CASRTENTGELFF. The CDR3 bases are TGTGCCAGCAGGACAGAGAACACCGGGGAGCTGTTTTTT.